This T cell receptor (beta chain) was retrieved from a study of technical replicates of blood from a few donors. Sequencing was performed with immunoSEQ multiplex PCR; in TCRdb, only in-frame clones are kept and a portion is missing. The top ten clones hold over 4% of a sample with under 35,000 clones, around nine tenths of them seen once. CDR1 is GTSNPN, CDR2 SVGIG, per germline (reference sequence). V dropped 3 bases and J dropped 7 bases, with 9 bases sitting between them. The CDR3 extends over 11 amino acids. The TCR was taken from a human donor in good health. Some clones in this sample may be carry-over from other donors' samples. V usage is TRBV30 and J usage is TRBJ1-2; tentative D call: TRBD1 (5 bases). The specimen was PBMCs. The CDR3 DNA reads TGTGCCTGGAGGCGGGGGGGTGGCTACACCTTC. Its protein product is CAWRRGGGYTF.